Presented here are 32 T cell receptor beta chains from one specimen sequenced in a study of metastatic and nonmetastatic thyroid tumors (dated by TCRdb to between 2020 and 2021). The method behind the library was PCR. These reads were obtained on an Illumina HiSeq 4000. The public reads were run again by TCRdb, first through fastp at Q25 and then through MiXCR, and only productive beta chains were kept. The sample records approximately 17,000 clones, over 20% of which are singletons. The ten largest account for roughly 9.8% of the sample. None of the patients had been given any treatment before thyroid surgery. The sequencing input was blood. The receptors were gathered from a male donor with papillary thyroid cancer or a benign thyroid nodule (not recorded which). Some clones in this sample may be carry-over from other donors' samples.

In this sample, this clone turned up many times. The V call is TRBV12-3 or TRBV12-4, the J call TRBJ2-7, with 10 bases matching TRBD1. The CDR3 contains 14 residues. J was trimmed by 3 bases and V by 5 bases; bases with no gene match: 4. CDR3 region: CASSIRDRGYEQYF. CDR3 bases: TGTGCCAGCAGTATCCGGGACAGGGGCTACGAGCAGTACTTC.

The rearrangement uses TRBV7-6 and TRBJ2-7; no clear D gene. Trimming took 0 bases from V and 0 from J, leaving 6 bases between them. Germline CDR1 is SGHVS and CDR2 is FNYEAQ. The CDR3 has 14 amino acids. CDR3 nucleotides: TGTGCCAGCAGCTTAGCAGGGAACTCCTACGAGCAGTACTTC. This codes for CASSLAGNSYEQYF. Supplemented by reference TRBV7-6 and TRBJ2-7, the full variable domain reads GAGVSQSPRYKVTKRGQDVALRCDPISGHVSLYWYRQALGQGPEFLTYFNYEAQQDKSGLPNDRFSAERPEGSISTLTIQRTEQRDSAMYRCASSLAGNSYEQYFGPGTRLTVT.

The chain joins TRBV28 to TRBJ1-5; D is unresolved. Germline loops: CDR1 MDHEN, CDR2 SYDVKM. The CDR3 is 14 residues long. The V end lost 2 bases, the J end lost 2 bases, and 7 bases lay between the germline ends. The CDR3, as DNA: TGTGCCAGCAGTTTACCCGGTGGCAATCAGCCCCAGCATTTT. Translation: CASSLPGGNQPQHF.

This clone is medium-sized (0.01 to 0.1%) by share. V is TRBV6-2 or TRBV6-3 and J is TRBJ2-7; D might be TRBD1 or TRBD2, each matching 5 bases. V gave up 0 bases and J gave up 3 bases, with 12 bases separating them. The germline V gene encodes CDR1 MNHEY and CDR2 SVGEGT. The CDR3 contains 15 residues. Here the CDR3 DNA reads TGTGCCAGCAGTTACTCCGATGGGACCAGCTACGAGCAGTACTTC. Encoded protein: CASSYSDGTSYEQYF.

This clone was seen at least ten times. The chain recombines TRBV5-1 with TRBJ1-3; D is unclear. The V end lost 4 bases, the J end lost 4 bases, and 9 bases lay between the germline ends. Looked up from germline, CDR1 is SGHRS and CDR2 is YFSETQ. The CDR3 is 13 residues long. The CDR3: CASSVGVGNTIYF. In nucleotides, the CDR3 is TGCGCCAGCAGCGTCGGGGTGGGAAACACCATATATTTT.

The chain couples TRBV4-1 to TRBJ2-1; D not certain. CDR3 length: 12 residues. Germline CDR1 is MGHRA and CDR2 is YSYEKL. Trimming took 0 bases from V and 5 from J, leaving 2 bases between them. Here the CDR3 DNA reads TGCGCCAGCAGCCAAGAAAACAATGAGCAGTTCTTC. Its translation is CASSQENNEQFF.

This clone was observed at least ten times. One end of the junction varies from germline; a read error may be responsible. The V and J genes are TRBV7-7 and TRBJ2-5; D is undetermined. Germline V gene lookup returns CDR1 SSHAT and CDR2 FNYEAQ (reference sequence). This CDR3 has 13 residues. CDR3 region: CASSTESLETQYF. DNA for the CDR3: TGTGCTAGCAGCACGGAGAGCCTGGAGACCCAGTACTTC.

This clone has just a few counts. This chain joins TRBV4-1 and TRBJ2-3, with 13 bases lining up with TRBD2. Trimming at V came to 1 base and at J to 0 bases, leaving 4 bases not matched to a gene. Germline CDR1 and CDR2: MGHRA and YSYEKL. The CDR3 totals 18 residues. The CDR3 sequence: CASSQARLAGGSTDTQYF. CDR3 in DNA: TGCGCCAGCAGCCAAGCCCGACTAGCGGGGGGTAGCACAGATACGCAGTATTTT.

This clone has more than one count but fewer than ten. This chain connects TRBV11-3 to TRBJ2-7, with 7 bases that match TRBD2. After removal of 5 bases from V and 3 bases from J, the junction contained 13 bases not matched to a gene. Germline assignment: CDR1 SGHNT and CDR2 YENEEA. This CDR3 contains 16 residues. The CDR3 reads CASSEGGGGEIYEQYF. In nucleotides, the CDR3 is TGTGCCAGCAGCGAAGGTGGGGGGGGAGAAATCTACGAGCAGTACTTC. Full variable domain (missing parts from reference TRBV11-3 and TRBJ2-7): EAGVVQSPRYKIIEKKQPVAFWCNPISGHNTLYWYLQNLGQGPELLIRYENEEAVDDSQLPKDRFSAERLKGVDSTLKIQPAELGDSAVYLCASSEGGGGEIYEQYFGPGTRLTVT.

There are many counts of this clone. The chain carries TRBV19 and TRBJ2-1, with D possibly matching TRBD2 (6 bases). The CDR3 spans 12 residues. In germline, CDR1 is LNHDA, CDR2 SQIVND (reference sequence). Trimming shortened V by 2 bases and J by 12 bases, and 11 bases separated the two germline ends. CDR3 bases: TGTGCCAGTAGTATAAGTGCAGCGGGGCAGTTCTTC. This gives the protein CASSISAAGQFF.

The V and J genes are TRBV4-1 and TRBJ2-7; tentative D call: TRBD1 (6 bases). V was pared by 4 bases and J by 4 bases, with 17 bases between. This CDR3 comprises 15 residues. The germline gives CDR1 MGHRA, CDR2 YSYEKL. CDR3 DNA: TGCGCCAGCAGCCCAGCAATCCGGACAGATTACGAGCAGTACTTC. It specifies CASSPAIRTDYEQYF.

This clone was counted between two and nine times. It may be a read error: a sequence one base away is much more abundant. The chain joins TRBV19 to TRBJ1-1; unclear D gene. Between the trimmed V and J ends, which lost 11 bases and 2 bases, there was a span of 18 bases. Germline V gene sequence: CDR1 LNHDA, CDR2 SQIVND (reference sequence). This CDR3 spans 14 amino acids. This CDR3 reads CAGIPQSSNTEAFF. CDR3 in DNA: TGTGCCGGTATTCCCCAGTCTTCTAACACTGAAGCTTTCTTT.

Ten or more counts support this clone. The V gene is TRBV3-1, the J gene TRBJ2-5, with D possibly being TRBD1 or TRBD2 (5 bases each). Trimming pared 0 bases from V and 2 bases from J, leaving 19 bases between. The germline V gene encodes CDR1 LGHDT and CDR2 YNNKEL (reference sequence). The CDR3 sequence is 18 residues long. CDR3 sequence (DNA): TGTGCCAGCAGCCAAGACTGGGACCAAAATTTGTGGCAAGAGACCCAGTACTTC. Translation: CASSQDWDQNLWQETQYF.

In this sample, this clone turned up many times. Compared with germline, one end of the junction differs, possibly owing to a read error. The rearrangement uses TRBV7-7 and TRBJ2-3; D might be TRBD2 (6 bases). CDR1 is SSHAT, CDR2 FNYEAQ, per germline (reference sequence). This CDR3 has 14 amino acids. CDR3 residues: CASSLGAGTDTQYF. The CDR3 DNA follows: TGTGCTAGCAGCTTAGGGGCGGGGACAGATACGCAGTATTTT.

In its sample, this clone is medium-sized (0.01 to 0.1%). J is TRBJ2-1 and V is TRBV6-1; perhaps TRBD2 as D (6 bases). The CDR3 is made up of 14 amino acids. Trimming pared 5 bases from V and 3 bases from J, leaving 11 bases between. Germline CDR1 MNHNS, CDR2 SASEGT. In DNA, the CDR3 is TGTGCCAGCAGTCCCGGAGGGGACTACAATGAGCAGTTCTTC. This translates into CASSPGGDYNEQFF.

Sample share makes this clone medium-sized (0.01 to 0.1%). V and J are TRBV2 and TRBJ2-6; D could derive from TRBD1 or TRBD2 (5 bases each). Germline assignment: CDR1 SNHLY and CDR2 FYNNEI. Trimming left V 7 bases short and J 4 bases short, with 14 bases between. The CDR3 covers 15 residues. DNA for the CDR3: TGTGCCAGCAACGGGATCAGGGCCGGGGCCAACGTCCTGACTTTC. This sequence encodes CASNGIRAGANVLTF. Drawing the rest from reference TRBV2 and TRBJ2-6, the complete variable domain is EPEVTQTPSHQVTQMGQEVILRCVPISNHLYFYWYRQILGQKVEFLVSFYNNEISEKSEIFDDQFSVERPDGSNFTLKIRSTKLEDSAMYFCASNGIRAGANVLTFGAGSRLTVL.

This clone showed up many times. The rearrangement uses TRBV16 and TRBJ2-7; TRBD1 might be the D (7 bases). The CDR3 contains 16 residues. Trimming took off 1 base at V and 3 bases at J, with 16 bases between the two ends. CDR1 is KGHSY, CDR2 FQNENV, per germline. The CDR3 here is CASSQLGGGTDYEQYF. CDR3 sequence (DNA): TGTGCCAGCAGCCAATTGGGGGGCGGGACAGACTACGAGCAGTACTTC. Full variable domain (rest looked up from reference TRBV16 and TRBJ2-7): GEEVAQTPKHLVRGEGQKAKLYCAPIKGHSYVFWYQQVLKNEFKFLISFQNENVFDETGMPKERFSAKCLPNSPCSLEIQATKLEDSAVYFCASSQLGGGTDYEQYFGPGTRLTVT.

This clone occurred a few times. The J gene is TRBJ2-1, the V gene TRBV28, with 7 bases identical to TRBD1. Germline trimming cut 5 bases from V and 8 bases from J; bases unmatched to any gene: 21. The germline CDR1 and CDR2 sequences are MDHEN and SYDVKM. The CDR3 runs to 18 residues. For the CDR3, the DNA is TGTGCCAGCAGTAAGCTCTGGGACAGCTCCACCCTCGCCCATGAGCAGTTCTTC. It specifies CASSKLWDSSTLAHEQFF. Full variable domain (rest looked up from reference TRBV28 and TRBJ2-1): DVKVTQSSRYLVKRTGEKVFLECVQDMDHENMFWYRQDPGLGLRLIYFSYDVKMKEKGDIPEGYSVSREKKERFSLILESASTNQTSMYLCASSKLWDSSTLAHEQFFGPGTRLTVL.

This sequence joins TRBV30 and TRBJ1-1; D remains ambiguous. Germline CDR1 and CDR2: GTSNPN and SVGIG (reference sequence). The CDR3 covers 13 residues. Trimming took 2 bases from V and 1 from J, leaving 8 bases between them. CDR3 nucleotide sequence: TGTGCCTGGAGTTTGGCAGGGAACACTGAAGCTTTCTTT. Its translation: CAWSLAGNTEAFF.

This clone is classed as medium-sized. As DNA, the CDR3 is TGTGCCAGCAGTTACGAGGGGTCCGGCGGCTACACCTTC. Translation: CASSYEGSGGYTF. The chain has TRBV6-5 and TRBJ1-2, with D possibly matching TRBD1 (5 bases). The CDR3 spans 13 residues. The ends were cut back, 2 bases at V and 8 bases at J, with 12 bases in the middle. CDR1 is MNHEY, CDR2 SVGAGI, per germline.

This clone was picked up a small number of times. The chain recombines TRBV4-3 with TRBJ2-5; no reliable D call. Germline V gives CDR1 LGHNA, CDR2 YSLEER. Deletions cut 0 bases from V and 2 bases from J, with 7 bases between. CDR3 length equals 14 residues. The CDR3 region has the DNA TGCGCCAGCAGCCAAGATCTAGGTCAAGAGACCCAGTACTTC. Protein product: CASSQDLGQETQYF.

J is TRBJ2-7 and V is TRBV4-1, with unresolved D. CDR3 size: 14 residues. Germline values: CDR1 MGHRA, CDR2 YSYEKL. V lost 3 bases and J lost 1, with 10 bases in between. This chain's CDR3 is CASSQMDGSYEQYF. CDR3 bases: TGCGCCAGCAGCCAGATGGACGGATCCTACGAGCAGTACTTC.

This clone was observed at least ten times. The V gene is TRBV13, the J gene TRBJ2-5, with 10 bases that match TRBD2. The CDR3 is 14 amino acids. The V and J ends lost 5 bases and 5 bases, in that order; junction bases with no gene match: 5. CDR1 and CDR2 (germline): PRHDT, FYEKMQ (reference sequence). The DNA of the CDR3 is TGTGCCAGCAGCCCTAGCGGGGGTCGGGAGACCCAGTACTTC. Translating gives CASSPSGGRETQYF.

This clone showed up just a few times. The chain combines TRBV12-3 or TRBV12-4 with TRBJ1-1; D gene ambiguous. V was trimmed by 6 bases and J by 7 bases, leaving 6 bases between them. This CDR3 has 10 amino acids. For the CDR3, the DNA is TGTGCCAGCAGCGACGGTGAAGCTTTCTTT. Residues: CASSDGEAFF.

This clone was seen at least ten times. The gene calls are TRBV9 and TRBJ2-2; D could derive from TRBD1 or TRBD2 (6 bases each). Germline CDR1 SGDLS, CDR2 YYNGEE. Deletions cut 3 bases from V and 0 bases from J, with 12 bases between. This CDR3 has 16 residues. In nucleotides, the CDR3 is TGTGCCAGCAGCGCGAGGGGGGACGCGAACACCGGGGAGCTGTTTTTT. Translation gives CASSARGDANTGELFF. Together with reference TRBV9 and TRBJ2-2, the CDR3 gives the full variable domain: DSGVTQTPKHLITATGQRVTLRCSPRSGDLSVYWYQQSLDQGLQFLIQYYNGEERAKGNILERFSAQQFPDLHSELNLSSLELGDSALYFCASSARGDANTGELFFGEGSRLTVL.

This clone is labeled as medium-sized. This chain links TRBV20-1 with TRBJ2-1; D not certain. The CDR3 sequence is 14 residues long. From germline, CDR1 is DFQATT and CDR2 SNEGSKA (reference sequence). The CDR3 sequence is CRPRPPSSYNEQFF. The CDR3 DNA reads TGCAGGCCGCGGCCCCCGAGCTCCTACAATGAGCAGTTCTTC.

In its sample, this clone was seen many times. The genes are TRBV6-1 and TRBJ2-1; 10 bases map to TRBD1. Germline V lookup: CDR1 MNHNS, CDR2 SASEGT. With V trimmed by 6 bases and J by 5 bases, 10 bases remained unmatched. The CDR3 extends over 16 amino acids. The CDR3 is CASRHSGTGVHNEQFF. The CDR3 nucleotides read TGTGCCAGCAGACATTCCGGGACAGGGGTTCACAATGAGCAGTTCTTC.

This clone was detected ten times or more. This chain links TRBV4-1 with TRBJ2-3; 8 nucleotides align to TRBD2. J was trimmed by 2 bases and V by 1 base; bases with no gene match: 8. The CDR3 runs 17 residues. In germline, CDR1 is MGHRA, CDR2 YSYEKL. CDR3 region: CASSQVFQREYTDTQYF. The CDR3 DNA reads as TGCGCCAGCAGCCAAGTTTTCCAGCGGGAGTACACAGATACGCAGTATTTT.

The table lists this clone with many counts. The chain uses TRBV28 and TRBJ1-1; 7 bases align to TRBD1. With V trimmed by 11 bases and J by 0 bases, 6 bases remained unmatched. The CDR3 consists of 13 residues. Germline V CDR1 and CDR2: MDHEN, SYDVKM. The CDR3 nucleotides are TGTGCCGGAGGGGGCAGACTGAACACTGAAGCTTTCTTT. Encoded protein: CAGGGRLNTEAFF.

The chain uses TRBV6-1 and TRBJ1-4, with a weak D call TRBD1 (6 bases). The CDR3 contains 14 residues. V shed 7 bases and J shed 2 bases, with 11 bases lying between them. Germline lookup yields CDR1 MNHNS and CDR2 SASEGT. CDR3 in DNA: TGTGCCAGCAACACAGGGTCTACTAATGAAAAACTGTTTTTT. Translating gives CASNTGSTNEKLFF.

This clone was seen at least ten times. The rearrangement uses TRBV24-1 and TRBJ2-3, with no clear D. This CDR3 is 13 amino acids long. Germline lookup yields CDR1 KGHDR and CDR2 SFDVKD. Trimming took 5 bases from V and 7 from J, leaving 12 bases between them. The CDR3 DNA reads TGTGCCACCAGTGCCAGCATAGCCCATACGCAGTATTTT. Encoded protein: CATSASIAHTQYF.

This clone has at least ten counts. The CDR3 reads CASSLVPSNQPQHF. CDR3 bases: TGTGCCAGCAGCTTAGTTCCGAGCAATCAGCCCCAGCATTTT. This chain joins TRBV7-2 and TRBJ1-5; no clear D. The CDR3 sequence is 14 residues long. Germline V gene sequence: CDR1 SGHTA, CDR2 FQGNSA. Trimming stripped 1 base from V and 1 base from J, with 5 bases between.